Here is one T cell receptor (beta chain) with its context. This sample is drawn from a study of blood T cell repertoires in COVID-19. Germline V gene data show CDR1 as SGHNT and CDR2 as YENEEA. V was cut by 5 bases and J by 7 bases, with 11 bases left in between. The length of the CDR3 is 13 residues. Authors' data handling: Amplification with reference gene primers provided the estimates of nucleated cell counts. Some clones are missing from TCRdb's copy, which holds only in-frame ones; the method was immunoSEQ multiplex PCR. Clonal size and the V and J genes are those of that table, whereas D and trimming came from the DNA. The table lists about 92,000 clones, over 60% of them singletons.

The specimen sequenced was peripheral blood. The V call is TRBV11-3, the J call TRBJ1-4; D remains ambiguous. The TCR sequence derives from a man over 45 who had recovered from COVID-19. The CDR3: CASSTPEGEKLFF. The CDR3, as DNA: TGTGCCAGCAGCACCCCGGAGGGTGAAAAACTGTTTTTT.